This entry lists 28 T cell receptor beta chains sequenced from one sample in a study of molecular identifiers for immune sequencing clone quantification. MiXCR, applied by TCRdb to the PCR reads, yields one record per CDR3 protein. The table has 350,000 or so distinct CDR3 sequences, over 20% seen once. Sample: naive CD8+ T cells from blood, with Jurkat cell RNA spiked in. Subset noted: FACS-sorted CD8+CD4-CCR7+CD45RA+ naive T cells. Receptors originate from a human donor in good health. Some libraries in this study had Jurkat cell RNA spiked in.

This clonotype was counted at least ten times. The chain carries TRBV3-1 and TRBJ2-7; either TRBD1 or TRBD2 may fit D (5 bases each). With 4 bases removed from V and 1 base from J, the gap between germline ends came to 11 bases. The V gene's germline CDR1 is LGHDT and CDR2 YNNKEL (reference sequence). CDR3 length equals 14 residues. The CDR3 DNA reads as TGTGCCAGCAGCCCGGGACCGACTTCCTACGAGCAGTACTTC. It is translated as CASSPGPTSYEQYF.

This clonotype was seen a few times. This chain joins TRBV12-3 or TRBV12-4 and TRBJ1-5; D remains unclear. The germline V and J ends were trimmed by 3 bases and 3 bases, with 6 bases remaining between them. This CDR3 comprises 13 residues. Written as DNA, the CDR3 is TGTGCCAGCAGTTTGGACGTCAATCAGCCCCAGCATTTT. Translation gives CASSLDVNQPQHF.

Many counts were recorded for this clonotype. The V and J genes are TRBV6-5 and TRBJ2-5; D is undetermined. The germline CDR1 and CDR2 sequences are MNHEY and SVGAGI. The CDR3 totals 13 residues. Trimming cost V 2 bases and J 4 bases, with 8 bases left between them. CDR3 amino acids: CASSYGLGETQYF. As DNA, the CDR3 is TGTGCCAGCAGTTACGGGCTAGGAGAGACCCAGTACTTC.

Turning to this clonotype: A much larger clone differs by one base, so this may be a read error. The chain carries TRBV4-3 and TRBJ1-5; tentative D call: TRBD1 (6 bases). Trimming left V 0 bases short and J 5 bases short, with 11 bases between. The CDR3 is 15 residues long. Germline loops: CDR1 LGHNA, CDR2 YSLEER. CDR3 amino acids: CASSQDATGYQPQHF. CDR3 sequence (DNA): TGCGCCAGCAGCCAAGACGCGACAGGCTATCAGCCCCAGCATTTT.

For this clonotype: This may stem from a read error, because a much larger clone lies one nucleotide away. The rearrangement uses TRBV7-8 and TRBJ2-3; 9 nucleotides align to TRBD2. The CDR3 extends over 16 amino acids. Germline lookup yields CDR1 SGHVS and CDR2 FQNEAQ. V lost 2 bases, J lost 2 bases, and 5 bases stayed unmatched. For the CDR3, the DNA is TGTGCCAGCAGCTTACTAGCGGGGATTCCCACAGATACGCAGTATTTT. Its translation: CASSLLAGIPTDTQYF.

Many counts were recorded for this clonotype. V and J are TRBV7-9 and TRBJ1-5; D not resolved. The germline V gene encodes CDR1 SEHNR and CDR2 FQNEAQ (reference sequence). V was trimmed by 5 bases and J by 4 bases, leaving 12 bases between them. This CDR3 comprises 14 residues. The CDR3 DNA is TGTGCCAGCAGCCCAGTGGGCGGAAATCAGCCCCAGCATTTT. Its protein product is CASSPVGGNQPQHF. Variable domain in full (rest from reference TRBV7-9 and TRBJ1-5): DTGVSQNPRHKITKRGQNVTFRCDPISEHNRLYWYRQTLGQGPEFLTYFQNEAQLEKSRLLSDRFSAERPKGSFSTLEIQRTEQGDSAMYLCASSPVGGNQPQHFGDGTRLSIL.

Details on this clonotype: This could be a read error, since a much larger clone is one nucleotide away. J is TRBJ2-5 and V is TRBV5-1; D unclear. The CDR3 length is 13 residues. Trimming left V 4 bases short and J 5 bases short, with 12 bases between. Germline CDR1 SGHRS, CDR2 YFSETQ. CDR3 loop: CASSEARPETQYF. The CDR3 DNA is TGCGCCAGCAGCGAGGCCAGGCCCGAGACCCAGTACTTC.

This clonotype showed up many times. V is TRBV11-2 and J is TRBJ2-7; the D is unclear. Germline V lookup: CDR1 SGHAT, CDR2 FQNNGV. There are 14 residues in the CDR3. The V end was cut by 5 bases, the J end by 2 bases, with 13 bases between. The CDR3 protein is CASSEKGPAYEQYF. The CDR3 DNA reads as TGTGCCAGCAGCGAGAAAGGACCCGCCTACGAGCAGTACTTC.

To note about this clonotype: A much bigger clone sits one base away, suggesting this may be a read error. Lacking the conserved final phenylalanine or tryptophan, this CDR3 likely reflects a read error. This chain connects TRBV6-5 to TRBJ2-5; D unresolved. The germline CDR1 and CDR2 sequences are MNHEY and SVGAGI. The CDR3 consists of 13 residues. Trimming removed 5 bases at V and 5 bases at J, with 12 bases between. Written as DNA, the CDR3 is TGTGCCAGCAGTCCCCCCCCGGCGGAGACCCAGTACCTC. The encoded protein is CASSPPPAETQYL.

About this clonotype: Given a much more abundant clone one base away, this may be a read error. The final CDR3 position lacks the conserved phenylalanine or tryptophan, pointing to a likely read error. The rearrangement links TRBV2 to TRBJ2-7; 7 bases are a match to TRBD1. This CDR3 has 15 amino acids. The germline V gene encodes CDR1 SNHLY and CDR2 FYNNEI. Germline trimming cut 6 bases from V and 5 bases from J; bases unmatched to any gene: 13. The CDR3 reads CASRSTGTAMDEQYS. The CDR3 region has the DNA TGTGCCAGCAGATCAACCGGGACAGCCATGGACGAGCAGTACTCC.

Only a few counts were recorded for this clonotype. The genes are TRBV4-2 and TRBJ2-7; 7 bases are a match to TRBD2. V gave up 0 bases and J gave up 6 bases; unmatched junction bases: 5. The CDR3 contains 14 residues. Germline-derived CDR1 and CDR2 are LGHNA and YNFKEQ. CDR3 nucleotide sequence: TGTGCCAGCAGCCAAGAGGGGCGGGAGAGCGAGCAGTACTTC. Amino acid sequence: CASSQEGRESEQYF.

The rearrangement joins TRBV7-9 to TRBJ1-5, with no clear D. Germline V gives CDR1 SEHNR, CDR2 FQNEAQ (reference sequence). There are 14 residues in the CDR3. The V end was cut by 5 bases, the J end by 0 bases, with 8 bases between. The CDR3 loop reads CASSHHSSNQPQHF. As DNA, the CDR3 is TGTGCCAGCAGCCACCACAGTAGCAATCAGCCCCAGCATTTT.

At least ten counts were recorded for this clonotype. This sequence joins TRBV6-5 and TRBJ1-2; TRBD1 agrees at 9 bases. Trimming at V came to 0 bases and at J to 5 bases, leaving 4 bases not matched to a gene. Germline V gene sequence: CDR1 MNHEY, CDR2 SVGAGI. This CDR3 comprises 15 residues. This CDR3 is CASSYSLTGGYGYTF. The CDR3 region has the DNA TGTGCCAGCAGTTACTCATTGACAGGGGGGTATGGCTACACCTTC.

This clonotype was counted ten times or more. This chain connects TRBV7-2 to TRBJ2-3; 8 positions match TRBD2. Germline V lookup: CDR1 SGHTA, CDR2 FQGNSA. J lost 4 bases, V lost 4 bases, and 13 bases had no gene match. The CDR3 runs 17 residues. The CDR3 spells CASSSPGEREWADTQYF. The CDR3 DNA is TGTGCCAGCAGCTCCCCCGGGGAGCGGGAGTGGGCAGATACGCAGTATTTT.

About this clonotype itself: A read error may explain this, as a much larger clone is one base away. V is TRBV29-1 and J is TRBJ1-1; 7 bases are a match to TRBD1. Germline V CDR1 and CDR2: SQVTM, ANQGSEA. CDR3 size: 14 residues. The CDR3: CRVRKGQTNTEAFF. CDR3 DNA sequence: TGCCGCGTGAGAAAGGGACAGACGAACACTGAAGCTTTCTTT.

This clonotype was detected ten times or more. The CDR3, as DNA: TGCAGTGCTAGAGATCTAGTAGCACCCCCCACAGATACGCAGTATTTT. It is translated as CSARDLVAPPTDTQYF. The chain employs TRBV20-1 and TRBJ2-3; D uncertain. Trimming took 0 bases from V and 2 from J, leaving 15 bases between them. Germline CDR1 DFQATT, CDR2 SNEGSKA (reference sequence). The CDR3 runs 16 residues.

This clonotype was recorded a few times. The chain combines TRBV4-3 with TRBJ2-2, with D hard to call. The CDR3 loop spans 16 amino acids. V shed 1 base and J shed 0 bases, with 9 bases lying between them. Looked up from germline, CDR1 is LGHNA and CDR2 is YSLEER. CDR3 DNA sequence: TGCGCCAGCAGCCAAGGTGCAGCCACGAACACCGGGGAGCTGTTTTTT. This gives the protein CASSQGAATNTGELFF.

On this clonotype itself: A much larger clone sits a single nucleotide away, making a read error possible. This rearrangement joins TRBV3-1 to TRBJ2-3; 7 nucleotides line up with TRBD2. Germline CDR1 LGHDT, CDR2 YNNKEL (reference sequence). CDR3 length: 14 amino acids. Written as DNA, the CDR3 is TGTGCCAGCATCCAAGACGGGGGGTTAGATACGCAGTATTTT. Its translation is CASIQDGGLDTQYF.

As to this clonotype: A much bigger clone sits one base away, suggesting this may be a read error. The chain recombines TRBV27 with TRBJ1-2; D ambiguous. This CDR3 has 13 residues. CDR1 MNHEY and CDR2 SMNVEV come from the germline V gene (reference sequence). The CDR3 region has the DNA TGTGCCAGCAGTTCCAACCCTGTCTATGGCTACGCCTTC. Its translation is CASSSNPVYGYAF.

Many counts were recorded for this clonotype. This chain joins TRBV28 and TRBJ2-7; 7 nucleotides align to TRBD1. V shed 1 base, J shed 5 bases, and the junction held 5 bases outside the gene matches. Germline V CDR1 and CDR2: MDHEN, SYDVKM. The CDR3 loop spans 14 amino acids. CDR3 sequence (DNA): TGTGCCAGCAGTTTATTGAGGGGGCTAGACGAGCAGTACTTC. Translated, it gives CASSLLRGLDEQYF.

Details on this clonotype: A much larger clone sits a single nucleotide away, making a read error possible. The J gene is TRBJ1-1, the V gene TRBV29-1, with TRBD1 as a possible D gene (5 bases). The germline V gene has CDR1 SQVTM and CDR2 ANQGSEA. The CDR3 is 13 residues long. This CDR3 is CTSGVTQGTEAFF. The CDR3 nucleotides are TGCACCTCAGGAGTCACCCAGGGCACTGAAGCTTTCTTT.

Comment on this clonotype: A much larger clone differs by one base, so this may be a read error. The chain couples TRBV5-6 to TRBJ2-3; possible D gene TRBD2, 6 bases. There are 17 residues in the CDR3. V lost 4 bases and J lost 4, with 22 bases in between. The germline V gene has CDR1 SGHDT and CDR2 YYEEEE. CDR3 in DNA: TGTGCCAGCAGCCCTGGATTGGGACTCAAGGGCGCAGATACGCAGTATTTT. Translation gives CASSPGLGLKGADTQYF.

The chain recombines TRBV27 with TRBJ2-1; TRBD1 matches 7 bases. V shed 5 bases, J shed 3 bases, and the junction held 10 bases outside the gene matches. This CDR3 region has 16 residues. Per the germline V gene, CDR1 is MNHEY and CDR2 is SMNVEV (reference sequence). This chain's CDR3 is CASSPRAGTDYNEQFF. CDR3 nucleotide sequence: TGTGCCAGCAGTCCTAGGGCCGGGACAGACTACAATGAGCAGTTCTTC.

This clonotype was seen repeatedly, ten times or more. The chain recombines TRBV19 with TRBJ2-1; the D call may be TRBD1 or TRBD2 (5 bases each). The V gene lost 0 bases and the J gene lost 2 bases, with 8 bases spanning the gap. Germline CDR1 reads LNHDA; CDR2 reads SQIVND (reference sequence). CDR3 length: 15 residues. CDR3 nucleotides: TGTGCCAGTAGTATAGACGGGACCGCCTACAATGAGCAGTTCTTC. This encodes CASSIDGTAYNEQFF.

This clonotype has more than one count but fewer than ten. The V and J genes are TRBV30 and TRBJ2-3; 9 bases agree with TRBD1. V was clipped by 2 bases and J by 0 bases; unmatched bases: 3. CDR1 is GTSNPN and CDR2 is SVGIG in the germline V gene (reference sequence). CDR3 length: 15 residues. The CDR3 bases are TGTGCCTGGAGTTGGACAGGGGCTAGCACAGATACGCAGTATTTT. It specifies CAWSWTGASTDTQYF.

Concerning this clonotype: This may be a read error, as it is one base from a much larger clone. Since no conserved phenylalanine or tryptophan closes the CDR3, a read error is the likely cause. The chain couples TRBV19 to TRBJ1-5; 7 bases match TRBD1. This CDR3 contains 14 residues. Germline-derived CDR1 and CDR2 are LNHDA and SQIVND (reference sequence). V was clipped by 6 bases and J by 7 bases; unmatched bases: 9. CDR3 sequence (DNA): TGTGCCAGTAGCCTGACAGGGAATAAACAGCCCCAGCATATT. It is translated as CASSLTGNKQPQHI.

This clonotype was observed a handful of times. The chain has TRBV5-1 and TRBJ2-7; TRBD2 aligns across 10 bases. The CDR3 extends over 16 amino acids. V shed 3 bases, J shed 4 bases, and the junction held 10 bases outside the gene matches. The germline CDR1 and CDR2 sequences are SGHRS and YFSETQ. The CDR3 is CASSYYLAGDTYEQYF. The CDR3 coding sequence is TGCGCCAGCAGCTACTATCTAGCGGGGGACACTTACGAGCAGTACTTC. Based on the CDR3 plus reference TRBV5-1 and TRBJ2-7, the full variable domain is KAGVTQTPRYLIKTRGQQVTLSCSPISGHRSVSWYQQTPGQGLQFLFEYFSETQRNKGNFPGRFSGRQFSNSRSEMNVSTLELGDSALYLCASSYYLAGDTYEQYFGPGTRLTVT.

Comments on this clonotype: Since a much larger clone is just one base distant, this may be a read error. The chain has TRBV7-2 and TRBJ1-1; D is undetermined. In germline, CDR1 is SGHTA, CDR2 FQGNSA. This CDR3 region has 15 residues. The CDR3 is CASSLGGNENTEVFF. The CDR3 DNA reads TGTGCCAGCAGCTTAGGTGGCAACGAAAACACTGAAGTTTTCTTT. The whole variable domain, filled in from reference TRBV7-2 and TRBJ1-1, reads GAGVSQSPSNKVTEKGKDVELRCDPISGHTALYWYRQSLGQGLEFLIYFQGNSAPDKSGLPSDRFSAERTGGSVSTLTIQRTQQEDSAVYLCASSLGGNENTEVFFGQGTRLTVV.